This entry features one TCR beta chain sequence. What it recognizes is unknown. These data belong to a study of T cells after posttransplantation cyclophosphamide. Points from the study as a whole: Skin or GI-infiltrating T cells shared few TRB sequences with blood. Recipient CMV seropositivity and CMV reactivation strongly tracked TRB clonality. Donor CD8+ memory clones often dominated recipient blood repertoires at later times.

Sampled 1 year posttransplant, controls received myeloablative marrow transplants, methotrexate and a calcineurin inhibitor. The table came from immunoSEQ multiplex PCR; TCRdb's copy has only in-frame clones and leaves some out. Of tens of thousands of clones listed, around 92% are singletons. This CDR3 region has 12 residues. V was pared by 5 bases and J by 2 bases, with 6 bases between. The germline V gene has CDR1 SEHNR and CDR2 FQNEAQ (reference sequence). The material sequenced was PBMCs, taken after an allogeneic stem cell transplant with a calcineurin inhibitor and methotrexate. The receptor comes from a female patient aged 50 to 60 who received an allogeneic stem cell transplant from an unrelated donor, was CMV-positive, and had chronic GVHD only. Some T cells may possibly be graft donor cells. The rearrangement uses TRBV7-9 and TRBJ2-5; D gene ambiguous. CDR3 bases: TGTGCCAGCAGCCAAAATCAAGAGACCCAGTACTTC. This codes for CASSQNQETQYF.